Listed below are T cell receptor beta chains from one sample, sequenced in a study of cytomegalovirus exposure and HLA in healthy donors. Libraries were prepared by immunoSEQ multiplex PCR; TCRdb keeps only in-frame clonotypes and omits some of them. The data show 150,000 to 200,000 clones, around 68% seen once. The sequencing sample was made of PBMCs. Source of these receptors: a middle-aged man in good health and CMV-seronegative. CDR3s include the opening cysteine and the closing phenylalanine or tryptophan. D genes are given only for firm matches. Clone sizes are given selectively: once, few, many, or a class where the clone is expanded.

len: 13; d_gene: TRBD1; abundance: NA; j_gene: TRBJ1-1; v_gene: TRBV19; CDR3nt: TGTGCCAGTAGGGTACAGGGGGCAACTGAAGCTTTCTTT; CDR3aa: CASRVQGATEAFF
len: 15; d_gene: TRBD1; abundance: NA; j_gene: TRBJ1-2; v_gene: TRBV27; CDR3nt: TGTGCCAGCAGTTCCTGGACAGGGGCTAACTATGGCTACACCTTC; CDR3aa: CASSSWTGANYGYTF
len: 13; d_gene: NA; abundance: NA; j_gene: TRBJ1-2; v_gene: TRBV7-3; CDR3nt: TGTGCCAGCAGCTCAGGGCAGGGCCAGGGCTACACCTTC; CDR3aa: CASSSGQGQGYTF
len: 16; d_gene: TRBD1; abundance: NA; j_gene: TRBJ2-2; v_gene: TRBV18; CDR3nt: TGTGCCAGCTCACCACCAGGGGGCAAGGCGGACGGGGAGCTGTTTTTT; CDR3aa: CASSPPGGKADGELFF
len: 13; d_gene: NA; abundance: once; j_gene: TRBJ2-7; v_gene: TRBV5-4; CDR3nt: TGTGCCAGCAGTTTGGAGAGCTCCTACGAGCAGTACTTC; CDR3aa: CASSLESSYEQYF
len: 15; d_gene: NA; abundance: NA; j_gene: TRBJ1-4; v_gene: TRBV6-4; CDR3nt: TGTGCCAGCAGTGACTCGTGGCAGAGGAATGAAAAACTGTTTTTT; CDR3aa: CASSDSWQRNEKLFF
len: 15; d_gene: TRBD1; abundance: NA; j_gene: TRBJ1-1; v_gene: TRBV5-5; CDR3nt: TGTGCCAGCAGCTTTAGGGGGCTCATGAACACTGAAGCTTTCTTT; CDR3aa: CASSFRGLMNTEAFF
len: 15; d_gene: NA; abundance: NA; j_gene: TRBJ2-2; v_gene: TRBV5-1; CDR3nt: TGCGCCAGCAGCTTGGCGAGAGCATACACCGGGGAGCTGTTTTTT; CDR3aa: CASSLARAYTGELFF
len: 12; d_gene: TRBD1; abundance: NA; j_gene: TRBJ2-7; v_gene: TRBV2; CDR3nt: TGTGCCAGCAGAGACAGGGTCTACGAGCAGTACTTC; CDR3aa: CASRDRVYEQYF
len: 14; d_gene: NA; abundance: few; j_gene: TRBJ2-3; v_gene: TRBV27; CDR3nt: TGTGCCAGCAGTTTGCGTCTGAGAACAGATACGCAGTATTTT; CDR3aa: CASSLRLRTDTQYF
len: 14; d_gene: NA; abundance: NA; j_gene: TRBJ1-4; v_gene: TRBV9; CDR3nt: TGTGCCAGCACCCCCCGCGGGGGAGGAGAAAAACTGTTTTTT; CDR3aa: CASTPRGGGEKLFF
len: 13; d_gene: NA; abundance: few; j_gene: TRBJ1-1; v_gene: TRBV18; CDR3nt: TGTGCCAGTCTTCGGGAAGCTCGGAGTGAAGCTTTCTTT; CDR3aa: CASLREARSEAFF
len: 19; d_gene: NA; abundance: NA; j_gene: TRBJ1-5; v_gene: TRBV23-1; CDR3nt: TGCGCCAGCAGTCAATCAGGTTGGAGGACGAAAAGACGGGCTCAGCCCCAGCATTTT; CDR3aa: CASSQSGWRTKRRAQPQHF
len: 14; d_gene: TRBD2; abundance: NA; j_gene: TRBJ2-1; v_gene: TRBV7-2; CDR3nt: TGTGCCAGCAGCGTAGGCCCATCGGGACTAAAGCAGTTCTTC; CDR3aa: CASSVGPSGLKQFF
len: 18; d_gene: TRBD2; abundance: NA; j_gene: TRBJ2-6; v_gene: TRBV11-2; CDR3nt: TGTGCCAGCAGCTTAGGGAGAGCGGGAGGAGCTGGGGCCAACGTCCTGACTTTC; CDR3aa: CASSLGRAGGAGANVLTF
len: 15; d_gene: TRBD2; abundance: NA; j_gene: TRBJ2-2; v_gene: TRBV7-9; CDR3nt: TGTGCCAGCAGCTTAACTAGCGGGAACACCGGGGAGCTGTTTTTT; CDR3aa: CASSLTSGNTGELFF
len: 16; d_gene: TRBD2; abundance: NA; j_gene: TRBJ2-3; v_gene: TRBV5-1; CDR3nt: TGCGCCAGCAGCTTGGACGCGGGAGGGATTTCAGATACGCAGTATTTT; CDR3aa: CASSLDAGGISDTQYF
len: 17; d_gene: TRBD2; abundance: NA; j_gene: TRBJ2-1; v_gene: TRBV7-2; CDR3nt: TGTGCCAGCAGCATCGCCGGGACTAGTGGTTTGTTTGATGAGCAGTTCTTC; CDR3aa: CASSIAGTSGLFDEQFF
len: 18; d_gene: NA; abundance: few; j_gene: TRBJ1-1; v_gene: TRBV7-9; CDR3nt: TGTTCCAGCAGCCCTAGCTTTGGTTTCGGGGGGTTGGGCACTGAAGCTTTCTTT; CDR3aa: CSSSPSFGFGGLGTEAFF
len: 20; d_gene: TRBD2; abundance: NA; j_gene: TRBJ2-1; v_gene: TRBV12-5; CDR3nt: TGTGCTAGTGGTTTGGTACATTGGGCTAGCGGGGCCCAGAGTTACAATGAGCAGTTCTTC; CDR3aa: CASGLVHWASGAQSYNEQFF
len: 15; d_gene: NA; abundance: NA; j_gene: TRBJ1-6; v_gene: TRBV6-5; CDR3nt: TGTGCCAGCAGTTCCTCCCGGGACACCTATTCACCCCTCCACTTT; CDR3aa: CASSSSRDTYSPLHF
len: 16; d_gene: NA; abundance: NA; j_gene: TRBJ1-1; v_gene: TRBV1; CDR3nt: TGCACCAGCAGCCGGGGGCACCGGGACGGAATCACTGAAGCTTTCTTT; CDR3aa: CTSSRGHRDGITEAFF